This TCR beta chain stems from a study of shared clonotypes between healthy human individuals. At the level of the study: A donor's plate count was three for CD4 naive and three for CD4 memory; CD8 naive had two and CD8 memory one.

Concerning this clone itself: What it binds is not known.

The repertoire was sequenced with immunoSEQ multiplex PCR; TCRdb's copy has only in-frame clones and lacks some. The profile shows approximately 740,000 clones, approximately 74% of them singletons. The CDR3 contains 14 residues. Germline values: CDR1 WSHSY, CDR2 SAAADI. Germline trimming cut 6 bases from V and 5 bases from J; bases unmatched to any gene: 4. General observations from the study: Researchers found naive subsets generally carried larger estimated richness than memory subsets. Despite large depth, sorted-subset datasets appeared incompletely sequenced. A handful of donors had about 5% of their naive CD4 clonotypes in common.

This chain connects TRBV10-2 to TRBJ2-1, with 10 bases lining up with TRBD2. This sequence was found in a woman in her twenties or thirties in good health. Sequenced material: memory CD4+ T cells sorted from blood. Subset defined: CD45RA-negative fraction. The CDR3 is CASRLAGAHNEQFF. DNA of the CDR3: TGCGCCAGCAGGCTAGCGGGAGCCCACAATGAGCAGTTCTTC.